These 21 T cell receptor beta chains came from one sample sequenced in a study of cytomegalovirus exposure and HLA in healthy donors (dated by TCRdb to between 2016 and 2019). Libraries were built with the immunoSEQ multiplex PCR assay. For the multiplex PCR, a mixture combining 60 forward primers for TCR Vbeta segments and 13 reverse primers for TCR Jbeta segments was used. Entries here come from immuneACCESS through TCRdb and include only in-frame sequences with V and J called. Some clones fail to appear in such tables; in the studies checked, an unresolved V gene covers under half of the shortfall, and the cause of the remainder is unknown. The sample table shows 100,000 or so clones, and approximately 63% are seen once. The biggest ten clones account for just under 6.5% of the sample. The sample consisted of PBMCs. The source of these receptors is a woman aged 25 to 39 in good health and CMV-seronegative.

V usage is TRBV19 and J usage is TRBJ1-3; 7 bases are shared with TRBD1. Germline V gene data show CDR1 as LNHDA and CDR2 as SQIVND (reference sequence). Germline trimming cut 2 bases from V and 0 bases from J; bases unmatched to any gene: 4. The CDR3 consists of 16 residues. The CDR3 spells CASSIRRDSSGNTIYF. The CDR3 nucleotides read TGTGCCAGTAGTATACGTCGGGACAGCTCTGGAAACACCATATATTTT.

The rearrangement links TRBV18 to TRBJ1-4; a weak D match, TRBD1 (6 bases). Trimming took off 8 bases at V and 5 bases at J, with 9 bases between the two ends. The CDR3 is made up of 12 amino acids. The germline gives CDR1 KGHSH, CDR2 LQKENI. CDR3: CASHGQNEKLFF. CDR3 nucleotides: TGTGCCAGCCACGGACAGAATGAAAAACTGTTTTTT.

The J gene is TRBJ2-7, the V gene TRBV5-1; maybe TRBD2 (6 bases). CDR3 size: 13 residues. V lost 2 bases and J lost 7, with 13 bases in between. Germline V gene lookup returns CDR1 SGHRS and CDR2 YFSETQ. The CDR3 DNA is TGCGCCAGCAGCTTTGGCGGGACGGGGGAGCAGTACTTC. Protein sequence: CASSFGGTGEQYF.

The sample holds a few counts of this clone. The V gene is TRBV6-5, the J gene TRBJ1-1; D is undetermined. V lost 4 bases and J lost 5, with 5 bases in between. Per the germline V gene, CDR1 is MNHEY and CDR2 is SVGAGI. The CDR3 is 11 amino acids. DNA for the CDR3: TGTGCCAGCAGTTCCCTGACTGAAGCTTTCTTT. The encoded protein is CASSSLTEAFF.

This chain joins TRBV28 and TRBJ1-2; D might be TRBD1 (5 bases). Germline CDR1 and CDR2: MDHEN and SYDVKM. Deletions cut 8 bases from V and 1 base from J, with 8 bases between. The CDR3 spans 12 residues. The DNA for the CDR3 is TGTGCCAGCGGGGGGTATAACTATGGCTACACCTTC. Its protein is CASGGYNYGYTF.

The chain carries TRBV27 and TRBJ2-7; D unresolved. This CDR3 contains 15 residues. Deletions cut 6 bases from V and 3 bases from J, with 18 bases between. From germline, CDR1 is MNHEY and CDR2 SMNVEV (reference sequence). DNA of the CDR3: TGTGCCAGCAGCACGCCCCAAGACTTCTACTACGAGCAGTACTTC. This sequence encodes CASSTPQDFYYEQYF.

The rearrangement joins TRBV11-1 to TRBJ1-6; no clear D gene. The CDR3 sequence is 14 residues long. V dropped 0 bases and J dropped 13 bases, with 13 bases sitting between them. Germline values: CDR1 SGHAT, CDR2 FQDESV (reference sequence). CDR3 bases: TGTGCCAGCAGCTTAGCACAGTTAATCCTCCCCCTCCACTTT. It specifies CASSLAQLILPLHF.

This chain links TRBV4-1 with TRBJ1-4; 12 positions match TRBD1. This CDR3 comprises 18 residues. V lost 3 bases and J lost 8; bases outside the gene matches: 13. The V gene's germline CDR1 is MGHRA and CDR2 YSYEKL. CDR3 in amino acids: CASSQAGTGGASGEKLFF. CDR3 DNA sequence: TGCGCCAGCAGCCAGGCCGGGACAGGGGGCGCGTCTGGCGAAAAACTGTTTTTT.

This clone was detected once. This chain uses TRBV9 with TRBJ2-7; D possibly corresponds to TRBD2 (8 bases). The CDR3 runs 15 residues. Per germline, CDR1 SGDLS and CDR2 YYNGEE. V lost 0 bases and J 4 bases, leaving 14 bases between the germline ends. CDR3 sequence: CASSVAGGGGYEQYF. The CDR3 DNA reads TGTGCCAGCAGCGTAGCGGGAGGGGGCGGTTACGAGCAGTACTTC.

The chain employs TRBV6-5 and TRBJ1-2, with no clear D. CDR3 length: 15 residues. Trimming shortened V by 5 bases and J by 3 bases, and 16 bases separated the two germline ends. The V gene's germline CDR1 is MNHEY and CDR2 SVGAGI. CDR3 loop: CASSPGPTVYYGYTF. The CDR3 region has the DNA TGTGCCAGCAGTCCCGGCCCCACAGTTTACTATGGCTACACCTTC.

This sequence joins TRBV5-1 and TRBJ2-7; 9 nucleotides agree with TRBD1. J lost 5 bases, V lost 0 bases, and 12 bases had no gene match. The CDR3 is 17 residues long. CDR1 and CDR2 (germline): SGHRS, YFSETQ. The CDR3 DNA sequence: TGCGCCAGCAGCTTGGGTAGGGGGACAGGGAGGGGAAACGAGCAGTACTTC. Amino acids: CASSLGRGTGRGNEQYF.

The chain employs TRBV9 and TRBJ2-3, with 10 bases that match TRBD2. V trimming: 5 bases; J trimming: 1 base; junction bases outside the gene matches: 7. CDR1 and CDR2 from the germline V gene are SGDLS and YYNGEE. This CDR3 has 16 residues. The CDR3 here is CASSKTLAGGTDTQYF. The CDR3 coding sequence is TGTGCCAGCAGTAAAACCCTAGCGGGAGGCACAGATACGCAGTATTTT.

The rearrangement uses TRBV28 and TRBJ1-1; D possibly corresponds to TRBD1 (5 bases). This CDR3 has 16 residues. Germline-derived CDR1 and CDR2 are MDHEN and SYDVKM. V lost 5 bases and J 1 base, leaving 17 bases between the germline ends. The CDR3 DNA sequence: TGTGCCAGCAGTGGCGGGAGGAGCGGGGGGAACACTGAAGCTTTCTTT. It yields the protein CASSGGRSGGNTEAFF.

The sample holds one count of this clone. The chain combines TRBV27 with TRBJ1-5; TRBD1 matches at 8 bases. The CDR3 extends over 15 amino acids. With 7 bases clipped from V and 2 bases from J, the junction kept 7 bases outside the gene matches. Germline loops: CDR1 MNHEY, CDR2 SMNVEV (reference sequence). The CDR3 protein is CASTPQGVGNQPQHF. For the CDR3, the DNA is TGTGCCAGCACCCCACAGGGGGTAGGCAATCAGCCCCAGCATTTT.

The rearrangement links TRBV5-4 to TRBJ1-1, with a weak D call TRBD1 (6 bases). Germline assignment: CDR1 SGHNT and CDR2 YYREEE (reference sequence). Deletions cut 4 bases from V and 3 bases from J, with 16 bases between. The CDR3 covers 15 residues. The CDR3 DNA is TGTGCCAGCAGCCCGAAGGGGGGGCCCGACACTGAAGCTTTCTTT. This translates into CASSPKGGPDTEAFF. Full variable domain (rest looked up from reference TRBV5-4 and TRBJ1-1): ETGVTQSPTHLIKTRGQQVTLRCSSQSGHNTVSWYQQALGQGPQFIFQYYREEENGRGNFPPRFSGLQFPNYSSELNVNALELDDSALYLCASSPKGGPDTEAFFGQGTRLTVV.

The chain carries TRBV4-3 and TRBJ2-2; 9 bases fit TRBD2. The CDR3 runs 15 residues. J was trimmed by 2 bases and V by 4 bases; bases with no gene match: 2. Germline values: CDR1 LGHNA, CDR2 YSLEER. CDR3 in DNA: TGCGCCAGCAGCCTGGGACTAGCAAACACCGGGGAGCTGTTTTTT. This codes for CASSLGLANTGELFF.

Concerning this clone itself: A read error may produce the germline difference seen at one junction end. The gene calls are TRBV28 and TRBJ2-5; no reliable D call. In germline, CDR1 is MDHEN, CDR2 SYDVKM. The CDR3 spans 12 residues. The CDR3 protein is CASSAGQETQYF. Written as DNA, the CDR3 is TGTGCCAGCAGTGCCGGCCAAGAGACTCAGTACTTC.

As to this clone: Other DNA sequences in the same sample also yield this CDR3. This chain connects TRBV5-1 to TRBJ2-3, with D possibly TRBD2 on 7 matching bases. The germline V gene encodes CDR1 SGHRS and CDR2 YFSETQ. This CDR3 comprises 15 residues. The germline V and J ends were trimmed by 1 base and 3 bases, with 12 bases remaining between them. CDR3 residues: CASSLRAGATDTQYF. The CDR3 DNA sequence: TGCGCCAGCAGCTTGCGGGCGGGGGCGACAGATACGCAGTATTTT.

The rearrangement uses TRBV19 and TRBJ2-5; 10 positions agree with TRBD2. Germline V lookup: CDR1 LNHDA, CDR2 SQIVND (reference sequence). Trimming at V came to 6 bases and at J to 1 base, leaving 5 bases not matched to a gene. CDR3 length equals 15 residues. CDR3 sequence reads: CASSGQRGGQETQYF. Written as DNA, the CDR3 is TGTGCCAGTAGCGGACAGCGGGGGGGCCAAGAGACCCAGTACTTC.

The V gene is TRBV5-1, the J gene TRBJ2-7, with D maybe TRBD1 (6 bases). Germline assignment: CDR1 SGHRS and CDR2 YFSETQ. This CDR3 spans 15 amino acids. V gave up 0 bases and J gave up 3 bases, with 13 bases separating them. The CDR3 coding sequence is TGCGCCAGCAGCTTGGTCGCTGGGGGCGGCTACGAGCAGTACTTC. Translated: CASSLVAGGGYEQYF.

The V call is TRBV14, the J call TRBJ2-1; D might be TRBD1 (6 bases). The CDR3 is made up of 15 amino acids. From germline, CDR1 is SGHDN and CDR2 FVKESK. V was clipped by 1 base and J by 7 bases, with 14 bases between them. CDR3 in amino acids: CASSQGRGRRNEQFF. The CDR3 DNA follows: TGTGCCAGCAGCCAAGGCAGGGGAAGGAGGAATGAGCAGTTCTTC.